This T cell receptor beta chain was sequenced for a study of blood T cell repertoires in COVID-19. Looking at the study overall: From T cells, B-cell-depleted T cells, or PBMCs came the material, which was cDNA or gDNA.

Profiling relied on immunoSEQ multiplex PCR, and the TCRdb table lists in-frame clones only, not all of them. The repertoire holds tens of thousands of clones, with roughly 90% as singletons. CDR1 is SGHTA and CDR2 is FQGNSA in the germline V gene. This CDR3 contains 15 residues. With 8 bases clipped from V and 4 bases from J, the junction kept 14 bases outside the gene matches. The chain carries TRBV7-2 and TRBJ2-7; TRBD2 matches at 7 bases. Sequencing was carried out using peripheral blood. The sequence was collected from a man aged 50 or older with COVID-19, enrolled during active disease. CDR3 nucleotide sequence: TGTGCCAGCCGCAAAGATCTGGCTAGCGGTTACGAGCAGTACTTC. It yields the protein CASRKDLASGYEQYF. Complete variable domain (other parts from reference TRBV7-2 and TRBJ2-7): GAGVSQSPSNKVTEKGKDVELRCDPISGHTALYWYRQSLGQGLEFLIYFQGNSAPDKSGLPSDRFSAERTGGSVSTLTIQRTQQEDSAVYLCASRKDLASGYEQYFGPGTRLTVT.